A single sample gave rise to the 26 T cell receptor beta chains below, sequenced in a study of cytomegalovirus exposure and HLA in healthy donors. Primers included in the PCR were 60 Vbeta and 13 Jbeta primers. Clones were read by immunoSEQ multiplex PCR, and TCRdb kept only the in-frame ones, dropping some. The table lists tens of thousands of clones, 65% to 75% of them singletons. Source material: PBMCs. The receptors shown here come from a man in his fifties or sixties in good health and CMV-seropositive.

The CDR3 is CASTQGGPMNTEAFF. CDR3 DNA: TGTGCCAGCACCCAGGGGGGCCCCATGAACACTGAAGCTTTCTTT. V usage is TRBV28 and J usage is TRBJ1-1; 7 bases are shared with TRBD1. This CDR3 is built from 15 residues. V lost 7 bases and J lost 0; bases outside the gene matches: 8. Germline V gene lookup returns CDR1 MDHEN and CDR2 SYDVKM.

The chain has TRBV5-1 and TRBJ1-2, with D tentatively TRBD1 (6 bases). V lost 0 bases and J lost 4, with 13 bases in between. Germline-derived CDR1 and CDR2 are SGHRS and YFSETQ. The CDR3 is 15 amino acids. The CDR3 coding sequence is TGCGCCAGCAGCTTGGATCGGGGGGCGAGCTATGGCTACACCTTC. As protein: CASSLDRGASYGYTF.

This chain uses TRBV4-1 with TRBJ2-3; D ambiguous. The germline CDR1 and CDR2 sequences are MGHRA and YSYEKL. The CDR3 is made up of 14 amino acids. Trimming removed 1 base from V and 2 bases from J, with 7 bases in between. CDR3 sequence: CASSQVLITDTQYF. Here the CDR3 DNA reads TGCGCCAGCAGCCAAGTGCTAATCACAGATACGCAGTATTTT.

This clone was seen more than once but under ten times. The rearrangement links TRBV5-6 to TRBJ2-7; D is possibly TRBD1 (5 bases). This CDR3 region has 14 residues. The germline V gene has CDR1 SGHDT and CDR2 YYEEEE. Between the trimmed V and J ends, which lost 0 bases and 3 bases, there was a span of 10 bases. The CDR3 protein is CASSLGGRNYEQYF. The DNA for the CDR3 is TGTGCCAGCAGCTTGGGGGGCCGCAACTACGAGCAGTACTTC.

This clone showed up just a few times. The chain combines TRBV15 with TRBJ1-2; D is undetermined. Germline-derived CDR1 and CDR2 are LNHNV and YYDKDF (reference sequence). V was trimmed by 0 bases and J by 7 bases, leaving 3 bases between them. The CDR3 has 11 residues. CDR3 residues: CATSRDLGYTF. The CDR3 coding sequence is TGTGCCACCAGCAGAGATCTTGGCTACACCTTC. The full variable domain, completed using reference TRBV15 and TRBJ1-2, is DAMVIQNPRYQVTQFGKPVTLSCSQTLNHNVMYWYQQKSSQAPKLLFHYYDKDFNNEADTPDNFQSRRPNTSFCFLDIRSPGLGDTAMYLCATSRDLGYTFGSGTRLTVV.

V usage is TRBV6-1 and J usage is TRBJ1-2, with D possibly being TRBD1 (6 bases). The CDR3 contains 17 residues. CDR1 is MNHNS and CDR2 is SASEGT in the germline V gene. V was clipped by 0 bases and J by 5 bases, with 19 bases between them. CDR3 DNA sequence: TGTGCCAGCAGTGAAGCCTTCGGACAGCCGCTTTTATATGGCTACACCTTC. It encodes CASSEAFGQPLLYGYTF.

This chain links TRBV9 with TRBJ1-6; D is unresolved. The germline V gene encodes CDR1 SGDLS and CDR2 YYNGEE. The V gene lost 4 bases and the J gene lost 11 bases, with 19 bases spanning the gap. The CDR3 has 15 residues. CDR3 DNA sequence: TGTGCCAGCAGCCCCCGAGTTTCGGGAGAGGCACCCCTCCACTTT. Translating it yields CASSPRVSGEAPLHF.

CDR3 coding DNA: TGCGCCAGCAGCTTAGAAGGACTGCCCGATAATTCACCCCTCCACTTT. This gives the protein CASSLEGLPDNSPLHF. The gene calls are TRBV5-1 and TRBJ1-6; unclear D gene. Germline assignment: CDR1 SGHRS and CDR2 YFSETQ. Trimming shortened V by 2 bases and J by 5 bases, and 14 bases separated the two germline ends. This CDR3 comprises 16 residues.

The chain couples TRBV30 to TRBJ1-1; 8 bases agree with TRBD1. Germline CDR1 and CDR2: GTSNPN and SVGIG (reference sequence). The ends lost 8 bases at V and 1 base at J; junction bases unmatched: 9. CDR3 size: 14 residues. The CDR3 reads CATRGLSRNTEAFF. DNA of the CDR3: TGTGCCACCAGGGGGCTAAGTCGGAACACTGAAGCTTTCTTT.

As to this clone: At one boundary the junction diverges from the germline segment, which might be a read error. The rearrangement uses TRBV30 and TRBJ2-5; 8 bases fit TRBD1. Germline V gives CDR1 GTSNPN, CDR2 SVGIG (reference sequence). This CDR3 has 15 amino acids. The DNA for the CDR3 is TGTTCCTGGAGTGTAGTTACAGGGGGCCAAGAGACCCAGTACTTC. It codes for CSWSVVTGGQETQYF.

The CDR3 sequence: CASSEMRGAPYEQYF. In DNA, the CDR3 is TGTGCCAGCAGTGAAATGAGAGGCGCACCCTACGAGCAGTACTTC. The V gene is TRBV6-1, the J gene TRBJ2-7; D remains unclear. The CDR3 length is 15 residues. V was shortened by 2 bases and J by 2 bases, with 13 bases between the two germline ends. Germline values: CDR1 MNHNS, CDR2 SASEGT.

The gene calls are TRBV7-9 and TRBJ1-2, with D hard to call. V was trimmed by 3 bases and J by 9 bases, leaving 14 bases between them. The CDR3 is made up of 13 amino acids. Germline values: CDR1 SEHNR, CDR2 FQNEAQ (reference sequence). The CDR3 DNA is TGTGCCAGCAGCTTTGGCCGCCCAACGAGCTACACCTTC. Protein sequence: CASSFGRPTSYTF.

This chain connects TRBV30 to TRBJ1-1; 8 bases line up with TRBD1. The length of the CDR3 is 14 residues. V was clipped by 0 bases and J by 5 bases; unmatched bases: 5. The V gene's germline CDR1 is GTSNPN and CDR2 SVGIG (reference sequence). As DNA, the CDR3 is TGTGCCTGGAGTGTACGACAGGGGAGAACTGAAGCTTTCTTT. This encodes CAWSVRQGRTEAFF.

The chain uses TRBV7-2 and TRBJ2-7, with a possible D match to TRBD1 (5 bases). V was trimmed by 5 bases and J by 0 bases, leaving 11 bases between them. Germline CDR1 and CDR2: SGHTA and FQGNSA. CDR3 size: 14 residues. CDR3 DNA: TGTGCCAGCAGCCCACAAGGGGTCTCCTACGAGCAGTACTTC. The encoded protein is CASSPQGVSYEQYF.

The rearrangement joins TRBV4-3 to TRBJ2-1, with 8 positions matching TRBD1. The J segment lost 9 bases and the V segment lost 0 bases, leaving 10 bases of the junction unmatched. The CDR3 spans 16 residues. Germline V gene sequence: CDR1 LGHNA, CDR2 YSLEER. CDR3 nucleotides: TGCGCCAGCAGCCAAGAATGGGCGCAGGGGGCTAGTGAGCAGTTCTTC. As protein: CASSQEWAQGASEQFF.

The chain recombines TRBV5-1 with TRBJ1-1, with D perhaps matching TRBD1 (5 bases). CDR3 length: 15 residues. Trimming removed 0 bases from V and 1 base from J, with 10 bases in between. Germline V gene sequence: CDR1 SGHRS, CDR2 YFSETQ. DNA for the CDR3: TGCGCCAGCAGCTTGGGGAGGGGCGCGAACACTGAAGCTTTCTTT. Its translation: CASSLGRGANTEAFF.

The gene calls are TRBV5-1 and TRBJ2-7; 10 bases match TRBD1. Per the germline V gene, CDR1 is SGHRS and CDR2 is YFSETQ. J gave up 12 bases and V 3 bases, and 9 bases lay outside the gene matches. This CDR3 is 13 amino acids long. The CDR3 coding sequence is TGCGCCAGCAGCTCGGGACAGGGGAAAAGTCTGTACTTC. This encodes CASSSGQGKSLYF.

This clone was seen a single time. V usage is TRBV27 and J usage is TRBJ2-1, with D possibly matching TRBD2 (6 bases). The germline gives CDR1 MNHEY, CDR2 SMNVEV (reference sequence). CDR3 length equals 13 residues. V was pared by 8 bases and J by 8 bases, with 16 bases between. CDR3 DNA: TGTGCCAGCGGAGCCGGGGAGGTGGATGAGCAGTTCTTC. It translates to CASGAGEVDEQFF.

The chain carries TRBV7-9 and TRBJ2-5; possible D gene TRBD2, 7 bases. Germline CDR1 reads SEHNR; CDR2 reads FQNEAQ (reference sequence). CDR3 length equals 13 residues. V was pared by 6 bases and J by 3 bases, with 11 bases between. In nucleotides, the CDR3 is TGTGCCAGCAGGGGGGGGACAAAAGAGACCCAGTACTTC. Amino acids: CASRGGTKETQYF.

Written as DNA, the CDR3 is TGCGCCAGCAGTGACCCAGGGCAGCCCCAGCATTTT. Translation: CASSDPGQPQHF. This chain joins TRBV10-2 and TRBJ1-5; D is possibly TRBD1 (5 bases). The CDR3 spans 12 residues. In germline, CDR1 is WSHSY, CDR2 SAAADI. Trimming removed 3 bases at V and 7 bases at J, with 7 bases between.

The CDR3 sequence is CAWSVHRVSYNSPLHF. The CDR3 DNA is TGTGCCTGGAGTGTACACAGGGTCTCCTATAATTCACCCCTCCACTTT. The chain employs TRBV30 and TRBJ1-6; a possible D gene is TRBD1 (6 bases). V was clipped by 0 bases and J by 0 bases, with 9 bases between them. The CDR3 loop spans 16 amino acids. Germline assignment: CDR1 GTSNPN and CDR2 SVGIG (reference sequence).

The V and J genes are TRBV6-1 and TRBJ1-2; D not resolved. V lost 3 bases and J lost 8, with 4 bases in between. This CDR3 has 10 amino acids. The germline V gene encodes CDR1 MNHNS and CDR2 SASEGT. The CDR3, as DNA: TGTGCCAGCAGTGATGAGGGCTACACCTTC. Protein sequence: CASSDEGYTF.

The chain employs TRBV7-2 and TRBJ2-7; TRBD1 aligns across 7 bases. Germline V lookup: CDR1 SGHTA, CDR2 FQGNSA. V shed 2 bases, J shed 7 bases, and the junction held 14 bases outside the gene matches. The CDR3 sequence is 16 residues long. This CDR3 reads CASSLFGATTRGEQYF. The CDR3 nucleotides are TGTGCCAGCAGCTTATTCGGGGCCACAACCAGGGGGGAGCAGTACTTC.

The chain joins TRBV2 to TRBJ1-2, with TRBD1 matching 7 bases. CDR3 length equals 14 residues. The trim removed 4 bases at V and 2 bases at J, leaving 4 bases unmatched. CDR1 and CDR2 from the germline V gene are SNHLY and FYNNEI. The CDR3 DNA sequence: TGTGCCAGCAGTGCTTTGACAGGGAACTATGGCTACACCTTC. Translating it yields CASSALTGNYGYTF. The whole variable domain, filled in from reference TRBV2 and TRBJ1-2, reads EPEVTQTPSHQVTQMGQEVILRCVPISNHLYFYWYRQILGQKVEFLVSFYNNEISEKSEIFDDQFSVERPDGSNFTLKIRSTKLEDSAMYFCASSALTGNYGYTFGSGTRLTVV.

V is TRBV30 and J is TRBJ2-5; D might be TRBD1 (5 bases). Germline V gene data show CDR1 as GTSNPN and CDR2 as SVGIG (reference sequence). This CDR3 comprises 15 residues. Trimming left V 2 bases short and J 2 bases short, with 15 bases between. The CDR3 here is CAWSPHGAPQETQYF. The CDR3 bases are TGTGCCTGGAGTCCCCATGGGGCCCCACAAGAGACCCAGTACTTC.

The chain couples TRBV27 to TRBJ2-2; 11 bases align to TRBD2. Germline V lookup: CDR1 MNHEY, CDR2 SMNVEV (reference sequence). There are 18 residues in the CDR3. The V segment lost 4 bases and the J segment 7 bases; nucleotides outside the gene matches: 14. CDR3 nucleotides: TGTGCCAGCAGTTCCATCGCACTAGCGGGAGTTCTGGGCGGGGAGCTGTTTTTT. This codes for CASSSIALAGVLGGELFF.